A selection of T cell receptor beta chains follows, all from one sample in a study of blood T cell repertoires in COVID-19. The assay was immunoSEQ multiplex PCR, and TCRdb's table has in-frame clones only and misses some. The data contain 150,000 to 200,000 clones, approximately 90% of them seen just once; the ten biggest clones take up 6%. The sequencing sample was made of peripheral blood. The receptor set was obtained from a man aged 40-55 years with active or convalescent COVID-19. The CDR3 runs from the conserved cysteine through the conserved F or W. Fields, in order: clone size, V gene, J gene, D gene, CDR3 protein, CDR3 DNA. D genes are given only for firm matches. Clone size is shown for a subset of rows, as once, few, many or a class of expanded clone.

abundance: NA
v_gene: TRBV6-1
j_gene: TRBJ2-7
d_gene: NA
CDR3aa: CASSEGHISYEQYF
CDR3nt: TGTGCCAGCAGTGAAGGACATATCTCCTACGAGCAGTACTTC

abundance: NA
v_gene: TRBV11-2
j_gene: TRBJ2-1
d_gene: TRBD2
CDR3aa: CASSVTSGSGAYNEQFF
CDR3nt: TGTGCCAGCAGCGTTACTAGCGGGAGTGGGGCCTACAATGAGCAGTTCTTC

abundance: NA
v_gene: TRBV19
j_gene: TRBJ2-2
d_gene: NA
CDR3aa: CASSPRLGLPLTGELFF
CDR3nt: TGTGCCAGTAGCCCCCGCTTGGGGCTGCCGTTAACCGGGGAGCTGTTTTTT

abundance: NA
v_gene: TRBV19
j_gene: TRBJ1-2
d_gene: NA
CDR3aa: CASSIVAFSGYGYTF
CDR3nt: TGTGCCAGTAGTATAGTAGCCTTTTCGGGCTATGGCTACACCTTC

abundance: NA
v_gene: TRBV30
j_gene: TRBJ1-5
d_gene: TRBD1
CDR3aa: CAWRIQGGSQPQHF
CDR3nt: TGTGCCTGGAGGATACAGGGGGGCTCTCAGCCCCAGCATTTT

abundance: NA
v_gene: TRBV6-5
j_gene: TRBJ2-1
d_gene: TRBD2
CDR3aa: CASSGLAGGWNEQFF
CDR3nt: TGTGCCAGCAGCGGACTAGCGGGAGGCTGGAATGAGCAGTTCTTC

abundance: NA
v_gene: TRBV7-2
j_gene: TRBJ2-7
d_gene: TRBD1
CDR3aa: CASSLAGTGQYF
CDR3nt: TGTGCCAGCAGCTTAGCCGGGACAGGCCAGTACTTC

abundance: NA
v_gene: TRBV28
j_gene: TRBJ2-1
d_gene: NA
CDR3aa: CASLEPNASNEQFF
CDR3nt: TGTGCCAGCCTCGAGCCGAATGCATCCAATGAGCAGTTCTTC

abundance: NA
v_gene: TRBV5-5
j_gene: TRBJ2-6
d_gene: NA
CDR3aa: CASSKAGAWANVLTF
CDR3nt: TGTGCCAGCAGCAAGGCTGGGGCCTGGGCCAACGTCCTGACTTTC

abundance: NA
v_gene: TRBV12-3/TRBV12-4
j_gene: TRBJ2-7
d_gene: NA
CDR3aa: CASSTGSEQYF
CDR3nt: TGTGCCAGCAGTACAGGGAGCGAGCAGTACTTC

abundance: NA
v_gene: TRBV5-1
j_gene: TRBJ1-1
d_gene: NA
CDR3aa: CASSPEGYTEAFF
CDR3nt: TGCGCCAGCAGCCCGGAGGGTTACACTGAAGCTTTCTTT

abundance: NA
v_gene: TRBV9
j_gene: TRBJ1-3
d_gene: NA
CDR3aa: CASSVGSSGNTIYF
CDR3nt: TGTGCCAGCAGCGTAGGGAGCTCTGGAAACACCATATATTTT

abundance: NA
v_gene: TRBV6-2/TRBV6-3
j_gene: TRBJ2-1
d_gene: TRBD2
CDR3aa: CASSYSTLAGGSSSYNEQFF
CDR3nt: TGTGCCAGCAGTTACTCGACGCTAGCGGGGGGGTCGAGCTCCTACAATGAGCAGTTCTTC

abundance: once
v_gene: TRBV10-3
j_gene: TRBJ1-1
d_gene: NA
CDR3aa: CAILGLTNTEAFF
CDR3nt: TGTGCCATTTTGGGACTGACGAACACTGAAGCTTTCTTT

abundance: NA
v_gene: TRBV6-2/TRBV6-3
j_gene: TRBJ1-5
d_gene: NA
CDR3aa: CASSSPPTVRNQPQHF
CDR3nt: TGTGCCAGCAGTTCCCCACCGACAGTTCGCAATCAGCCCCAGCATTTT

abundance: NA
v_gene: TRBV10-3
j_gene: TRBJ2-3
d_gene: NA
CDR3aa: CAISEGTGTSTDTQYF
CDR3nt: TGTGCCATCAGTGAGGGAACGGGGACTAGCACAGATACGCAGTATTTT

abundance: NA
v_gene: TRBV6-1
j_gene: TRBJ1-1
d_gene: NA
CDR3aa: CASSEIAGEGTEAFF
CDR3nt: TGTGCCAGCAGTGAAATCGCAGGGGAGGGCACTGAAGCTTTCTTT

abundance: NA
v_gene: TRBV3-1/TRBV3-2
j_gene: TRBJ2-7
d_gene: TRBD2
CDR3aa: CASSQKLAGGNSYEQYF
CDR3nt: TGTGCCAGCAGCCAGAAACTAGCGGGGGGCAACTCCTACGAGCAGTACTTC

abundance: NA
v_gene: TRBV3-1/TRBV3-2
j_gene: TRBJ2-3
d_gene: NA
CDR3aa: CASSQELGDTQYF
CDR3nt: TGTGCCAGCAGCCAAGAACTCGGGGATACGCAGTATTTT

abundance: NA
v_gene: TRBV6-6
j_gene: TRBJ1-1
d_gene: NA
CDR3aa: CASSYSAANTEAFF
CDR3nt: TGTGCCAGCAGTTACTCGGCGGCGAACACTGAAGCTTTCTTT

abundance: NA
v_gene: TRBV24-1
j_gene: TRBJ2-2
d_gene: TRBD1
CDR3aa: CATSGTGQGNTGELFF
CDR3nt: TGTGCCACCAGTGGGACAGGACAGGGGAACACCGGGGAGCTGTTTTTT

abundance: few
v_gene: TRBV6-6
j_gene: TRBJ2-7
d_gene: NA
CDR3aa: CASSYARTSYEQYF
CDR3nt: TGTGCCAGCAGTTACGCCCGGACTTCCTACGAGCAGTACTTC

abundance: NA
v_gene: TRBV3-1/TRBV3-2
j_gene: TRBJ1-1
d_gene: NA
CDR3aa: CASSRDPGGTEAFF
CDR3nt: TGTGCCAGCAGCCGAGACCCAGGAGGGACTGAAGCTTTCTTT

abundance: NA
v_gene: TRBV5-1
j_gene: TRBJ2-1
d_gene: TRBD1
CDR3aa: CASSLTGGSSYNEQFF
CDR3nt: TGCGCCAGCAGCTTGACAGGGGGCTCGTCCTACAATGAGCAGTTCTTC

abundance: NA
v_gene: TRBV4-1
j_gene: TRBJ2-7
d_gene: NA
CDR3aa: CASSQERGTPYEQYF
CDR3nt: TGCGCCAGCAGCCAAGAGCGCGGGACCCCCTACGAGCAGTACTTC

abundance: few
v_gene: TRBV25-1
j_gene: TRBJ1-5
d_gene: TRBD1
CDR3aa: CASSAQGRNQPQHF
CDR3nt: TGTGCCAGCAGTGCACAGGGGCGCAATCAGCCCCAGCATTTT

abundance: NA
v_gene: TRBV6-5
j_gene: TRBJ1-1
d_gene: NA
CDR3aa: CASRGAGVNTEAFF
CDR3nt: TGTGCCAGCAGGGGGGCAGGGGTGAACACTGAAGCTTTCTTT

abundance: NA
v_gene: TRBV7-3
j_gene: TRBJ2-5
d_gene: NA
CDR3aa: CASSLISGGPETQYF
CDR3nt: TGTGCCAGCAGCTTAATATCCGGGGGGCCGGAGACCCAGTACTTC

abundance: NA
v_gene: TRBV19
j_gene: TRBJ2-4
d_gene: NA
CDR3aa: CASSIGDYIQYF
CDR3nt: TGTGCCAGTAGTATAGGAGATTACATTCAGTACTTC

abundance: NA
v_gene: TRBV6-1
j_gene: TRBJ1-1
d_gene: NA
CDR3aa: CASSERDTEAFF
CDR3nt: TGTGCCAGCAGTGAACGGGACACTGAAGCTTTCTTT

abundance: NA
v_gene: TRBV7-2
j_gene: TRBJ1-2
d_gene: TRBD1
CDR3aa: CASSSALRQGNYGYTF
CDR3nt: TGTGCCAGCAGCTCCGCCTTAAGACAGGGCAACTATGGCTACACCTTC

abundance: NA
v_gene: TRBV5-1
j_gene: TRBJ2-1
d_gene: TRBD2
CDR3aa: CASSGVTSGNYNEQFF
CDR3nt: TGCGCCAGCAGCGGGGTGACTAGCGGTAATTACAATGAGCAGTTCTTC

abundance: NA
v_gene: TRBV19
j_gene: TRBJ1-5
d_gene: NA
CDR3aa: CASSLDTGRGNQPQHF
CDR3nt: TGTGCCAGTAGTCTTGACACCGGGAGAGGCAATCAGCCCCAGCATTTT

abundance: once
v_gene: TRBV11-2
j_gene: TRBJ2-7
d_gene: TRBD1
CDR3aa: CASSFGTGSYEQYF
CDR3nt: TGTGCCAGCAGCTTCGGGACAGGATCCTACGAGCAGTACTTC

abundance: few
v_gene: TRBV12-3/TRBV12-4
j_gene: TRBJ1-1
d_gene: TRBD1
CDR3aa: CASSGQGYTEAFF
CDR3nt: TGTGCCAGCAGTGGACAGGGTTACACTGAAGCTTTCTTT

abundance: NA
v_gene: TRBV24-1
j_gene: TRBJ2-1
d_gene: NA
CDR3aa: CATSDPPRGGMYNEQFF
CDR3nt: TGTGCCACCAGTGACCCTCCCCGGGGCGGGATGTACAATGAGCAGTTCTTC

abundance: NA
v_gene: TRBV13
j_gene: TRBJ1-1
d_gene: TRBD1
CDR3aa: CASSIGTGNTEAFF
CDR3nt: TGTGCCAGCAGCATCGGGACAGGGAACACTGAAGCTTTCTTT

abundance: NA
v_gene: TRBV10-3
j_gene: TRBJ2-3
d_gene: NA
CDR3aa: CAIRRDRGDTQYF
CDR3nt: TGTGCCATCAGGCGGGACCGGGGAGATACGCAGTATTTT

abundance: NA
v_gene: TRBV29-1
j_gene: TRBJ1-2
d_gene: NA
CDR3aa: CSVEDLTGYGYTF
CDR3nt: TGCAGCGTTGAAGACTTAACAGGCTATGGCTACACCTTC

abundance: once
v_gene: TRBV3-1/TRBV3-2
j_gene: TRBJ2-7
d_gene: NA
CDR3aa: CASSQDRRGEQYF
CDR3nt: TGTGCCAGCAGCCAAGATCGACGGGGTGAGCAGTACTTC

abundance: NA
v_gene: TRBV28
j_gene: TRBJ1-4
d_gene: NA
CDR3aa: CASSLGEKLFF
CDR3nt: TGTGCCAGCAGTTTAGGCGAAAAACTGTTTTTT

abundance: NA
v_gene: TRBV6-5
j_gene: TRBJ2-2
d_gene: NA
CDR3aa: CASRYREGPTGELFF
CDR3nt: TGTGCCAGCAGATACAGGGAGGGCCCCACCGGGGAGCTGTTTTTT

abundance: NA
v_gene: TRBV27
j_gene: TRBJ1-2
d_gene: NA
CDR3aa: CASRPFRGYGYTF
CDR3nt: TGTGCCAGCAGGCCTTTTCGGGGCTATGGCTACACCTTC

abundance: NA
v_gene: TRBV30
j_gene: TRBJ2-2
d_gene: NA
CDR3aa: CAWGGDRNTGELFF
CDR3nt: TGTGCCTGGGGAGGGGACAGGAACACCGGGGAGCTGTTTTTT

abundance: NA
v_gene: TRBV11-1
j_gene: TRBJ2-7
d_gene: NA
CDR3aa: CASSFGQGGSYEQYF
CDR3nt: TGTGCCAGCAGCTTTGGACAGGGAGGGAGCTACGAGCAGTACTTC

abundance: NA
v_gene: TRBV27
j_gene: TRBJ1-3
d_gene: TRBD1
CDR3aa: CASSSDRDPGNTIYF
CDR3nt: TGTGCCAGCAGTTCGGACAGGGATCCTGGAAACACCATATATTTT

abundance: few
v_gene: TRBV5-1
j_gene: TRBJ1-1
d_gene: NA
CDR3aa: CASSPREGSLNTEAFF
CDR3nt: TGCGCCAGCAGCCCCCGGGAGGGCTCCTTGAACACTGAAGCTTTCTTT

abundance: NA
v_gene: TRBV19
j_gene: TRBJ1-5
d_gene: NA
CDR3aa: CASSIMNRPDQPQHF
CDR3nt: TGTGCCAGTAGTATCATGAACAGGCCCGATCAGCCCCAGCATTTT

abundance: NA
v_gene: TRBV6-4
j_gene: TRBJ1-2
d_gene: TRBD1
CDR3aa: CASSDPGQGSDGYTF
CDR3nt: TGTGCCAGCAGTGACCCGGGACAGGGGAGTGATGGCTACACCTTC

abundance: NA
v_gene: TRBV28
j_gene: TRBJ1-2
d_gene: NA
CDR3aa: CASSLPGLKQYGYTF
CDR3nt: TGTGCCAGCAGTCTACCGGGACTTAAGCAATATGGCTACACCTTC

abundance: NA
v_gene: TRBV2
j_gene: TRBJ2-1
d_gene: TRBD2
CDR3aa: CASSVLAGDNEQFF
CDR3nt: TGTGCCAGCAGTGTACTAGCGGGAGATAATGAGCAGTTCTTC

abundance: NA
v_gene: TRBV12-2
j_gene: TRBJ2-3
d_gene: NA
CDR3aa: CASRLVKGGTSGAADTQYF
CDR3nt: TGTGCAAGTCGCTTAGTGAAAGGTGGGACTAGCGGGGCCGCAGATACGCAGTATTTT